The rows below give T cell receptor beta chains drawn from one sample of a study of cytotoxic CD8 clonotypes in ibrutinib-treated CLL. TCRdb's table, derived via immunoSEQ multiplex PCR, lists solely in-frame clones and lacks some. The repertoire holds about 250,000 clones, less than 75% seen once, with 15% in the top ten. Sequenced material: PBMCs, taken after 24 months of ibrutinib treatment. The source is a human donor with chronic lymphocytic leukemia. Both conserved end residues are part of each CDR3. A D gene is named only where the DNA matches it firmly. Clone size is not always given. Where it is, it says once, few, many or a class for expanded clones.

few,TRBJ2-7,TRBD1,TRBV27,TGTGCCAGCAGTTTCAGGACAGGGGACCACGAGCAGTACTTC,CASSFRTGDHEQYF
-,TRBJ2-7,-,TRBV6-6,TGTGCCAGCCGACCTCGGGCCGGTTCCTACGAGCAGTACTTC,CASRPRAGSYEQYF
-,TRBJ1-1,-,TRBV30,TGTGCCTGGAGTGTACAGTGGCACTTGAACACTGAAGCTTTCTTT,CAWSVQWHLNTEAFF
-,TRBJ1-1,TRBD1,TRBV9,TGTGCCAGCAGCCCAGGGCGCCTGGACAGGGTAGGAACTGAAGCTTTCTTT,CASSPGRLDRVGTEAFF
-,TRBJ1-3,-,TRBV6-5,TGTGCCAGCAGTTCCTCGGGGCTCGGAAACACCATATATTTT,CASSSSGLGNTIYF
-,TRBJ2-1,-,TRBV7-9,TGTGCCAGCAGCTTCGGTGAGCAGTTCTTC,CASSFGEQFF
-,TRBJ2-1,TRBD2,TRBV5-6,TGTGCCACTTCCCGACCTAGCGGCTACAATGAGCAGTTCTTC,CATSRPSGYNEQFF
few,TRBJ2-1,-,TRBV29-1,TGCAGCGGATCCGGCGACAGGGAGGGCAATGAGCAGTTCTTC,CSGSGDREGNEQFF
-,TRBJ2-7,-,TRBV9,TGTGCCAGCAGCGTAGGCTCCTCGAACTACGAGCAGTACTTC,CASSVGSSNYEQYF
-,TRBJ2-7,TRBD2,TRBV6-6,TGTGCCAGCAGGCCCCGGGGAGGGAGCTCCTACGAGCAGTACTTC,CASRPRGGSSYEQYF
-,TRBJ1-4,-,TRBV4-2,TGTGCCAGCAGCCAAGACGGGGTGGCTGATGCAACTAATGAAAAACTGTTTTTT,CASSQDGVADATNEKLFF
-,TRBJ2-7,-,TRBV19,TGTGCCAGTAGTATCGGATCCTACGAGCAGTACTTC,CASSIGSYEQYF
-,TRBJ2-7,-,TRBV28,TGTGCCAGCAGTCGGTACTGGGCTAGTTCCCCCGAGCAGTACTTC,CASSRYWASSPEQYF
few,TRBJ2-5,-,TRBV30,TGTGCCTGGAGTGTCCCAGTCCGGGAGACCCAGTACTTC,CAWSVPVRETQYF
-,TRBJ1-2,-,TRBV6-5,TGTGCCAGCAGTACCGGGACCCTGTTGGGCTACACCTTC,CASSTGTLLGYTF
-,TRBJ2-7,TRBD2,TRBV29-1,TGCAGCGCTACAACTAGCGGGAGCTCCTACGAGCAGTACTTC,CSATTSGSSYEQYF
-,TRBJ2-7,TRBD2,TRBV2,TGTGCCAGCATCTTAACGACTAGCGGGAGGGGTGAGCAGTACTTC,CASILTTSGRGEQYF
-,TRBJ2-2,TRBD2,TRBV29-1,TGCAGCGCACTGTTGAAGGGAAGCGGGAGGGGCACCGGGGAGCTGTTTTTT,CSALLKGSGRGTGELFF
once,TRBJ2-1,TRBD2,TRBV29-1,TGCAGCGTTGCAAGGCTAGCGGGAGGAAATGAGCAGTTCTTC,CSVARLAGGNEQFF
-,TRBJ2-5,-,TRBV27,TGTGCCAGCAGTTTGTTAACAGGGGAGACCCAGTACTTC,CASSLLTGETQYF
-,TRBJ2-1,TRBD2,TRBV6-5,TGTGCCAGCAAAAAGGGGCGGGAGTTCTACAATGAGCAGTTCTTC,CASKKGREFYNEQFF
-,TRBJ2-7,TRBD1,TRBV5-6,TGTGCCAGCAGCCCCAGGGGGCGAAAGGACGAGCAGTACTTC,CASSPRGRKDEQYF
-,TRBJ1-2,-,TRBV28,TGTGCCAGCAGATCGATTTGGGGCTATGGCTACACCTTC,CASRSIWGYGYTF
-,TRBJ2-3,-,TRBV5-1,TGCGCCAGCAGCTTTCAGGGGGGGTACACAGATACGCAGTATTTT,CASSFQGGYTDTQYF
-,TRBJ2-2,-,TRBV5-4,TGTGCCAGCAGCTCGGGACCCGACCCCACCGGGGAGCTGTTTTTT,CASSSGPDPTGELFF
-,TRBJ2-1,-,TRBV6-5,TGTGCCAGCAGCCGGGCCTTCGAGCAGTTCTTC,CASSRAFEQFF
-,TRBJ2-2,-,TRBV28,TGTGCCAGCAGACCGGTGAACACCGGGGAGCTGTTTTTT,CASRPVNTGELFF
few,TRBJ2-7,-,TRBV5-4,TGTGCCAGCAGCTTAGAGGGAAGTTCCTACGAGCAGTACTTC,CASSLEGSSYEQYF
-,TRBJ1-2,TRBD1,TRBV9,TGTGCCAGCAGCACTAGGAGGTCGGACAGGGGCTACACCTTC,CASSTRRSDRGYTF
-,TRBJ2-5,TRBD2,TRBV19,TGTGCCAGTAGTATTGGGACTAGCGGGAGTAACCAAGAGACCCAGTACTTC,CASSIGTSGSNQETQYF
few,TRBJ1-2,TRBD1,TRBV13,TGTGCCAGCAGCCCGAGGACAGGGGGTGTACGGTATGGCTACACCTTC,CASSPRTGGVRYGYTF